This T cell receptor beta chain was sequenced for a study of T cell repertoires in cytomegalovirus infection. Turning to the study itself: The study used recently identified HLA-C-restricted and well-studied HLA-B-restricted CMV epitopes. CMV infection and matching HLA type were both indicated by public TCR beta signatures.

Turning to this clonotype: Its antigen remains unknown.

TCRdb analysed the reads with MiXCR anew, one entry per CDR3 protein. This table has about 220,000 distinct CDR3 sequences, 35% to 40% appearing once. The V segment lost 3 bases and the J segment 4 bases; nucleotides outside the gene matches: 8. This CDR3 comprises 15 residues. The germline CDR1 and CDR2 sequences are DFQATT and SNEGSKA (reference sequence). Whole-study findings and limits: In two of eight donors, the top clonotype was HLA-C-restricted CMV-specific. Totalled public TCR beta family frequency picked out people who carried CMV plus the relevant HLA.

The sequencing used CD8+ T cells from cultured PBMCs, collected from culture after CMV antigen stimulation. The sequence came from a human donor in good health (CMV status not recorded). Some clones in this sample may be carry-over from other donors' samples. The chain links TRBV20-1 to TRBJ2-2; TRBD2 matches 7 bases. CDR3 sequence reads: CSASLGGGATGELFF. The CDR3 DNA sequence: TGCAGTGCTAGCCTGGGGGGAGGGGCCACCGGGGAGCTGTTTTTT.